This T cell receptor (beta chain) was recorded in a study of cytomegalovirus exposure and HLA in healthy donors. The CDR3 contains 15 residues. The J segment lost 3 bases and the V segment lost 4 bases, leaving 9 bases of the junction unmatched. Germline CDR1 SGHNT, CDR2 YYREEE (reference sequence). Overall study findings and caveats: As a later analysis showed, a missense DCLRE1C variant was linked to trimming of TCR beta V- and J-genes. Prior analysis indicated that the majority of TCR beta V segments exhibited productivity approximately 90% or approximately 30% of the time.

The PCR had 60 Vbeta and 13 Jbeta primers. Assay: immunoSEQ multiplex PCR; the TCRdb copy retains only in-frame clones and omits some. Of some 160,000 clones listed, around 80% were seen once; the top ten hold 1.9%. Turning to this clone: The target antigen is unknown.

This receptor was obtained from a man between 18 and 35 years old in good health and CMV-seronegative. The chain links TRBV5-4 to TRBJ2-7; TRBD2 aligns across 8 bases. The sequencing input was PBMCs. The CDR3 DNA follows: TGTGCCAGCAGCCTCCGGGGTGGGACTAGCTACGAGCAGTACTTC. Protein product: CASSLRGGTSYEQYF.